This T cell receptor (beta chain) derives from a study of T cell changes during pregnancy in multiple sclerosis. Assay used: immunoSEQ multiplex PCR; TCRdb lists only in-frame clones, some missing. The sample lists 70,000 to 95,000 clones, approximately 94% occurring once. The CDR3 length is 12 residues. Trimming stripped 2 bases from V and 2 bases from J, with 7 bases between. Germline V gene lookup returns CDR1 GTSNPN and CDR2 SVGIG (reference sequence). The chain joins TRBV30 to TRBJ2-7, with D maybe TRBD1 (5 bases). The source is a female donor in good health, enrolled as a control in a pregnancy study. Sequences were derived from peripheral blood, sampled after pregnancy. In nucleotides, the CDR3 is TGTGCCTGGAGTCCAGGGACCTACGAGCAGTACTTC. Residues: CAWSPGTYEQYF.